This TCR beta chain is from a study of T cells in Graves' hyperthyroidism and ophthalmopathy. Study background: Peripheral blood was taken when the disease was first diagnosed, before any treatment began.

Trimming took 4 bases from V and 8 from J; bases not matched to a gene: 5. Germline assignment: CDR1 SGHNT and CDR2 YENEEA. The CDR3 loop spans 13 amino acids. Amplified TCR beta CDR3 regions derived from RNA transcripts. Researchers ran a first-round RT-PCR on the TCR CDR3 using the HTBI primer set. Using its own MiXCR run on the multiplex PCR reads, TCRdb lists one record per CDR3 protein. The table shows fewer than 400,000 distinct CDR3 sequences, with 15% to 18% occurring only once. The sample holds many counts of this clonotype. Preceding any ophthalmopathy symptoms, the blood sample dates from first hyperthyroidism diagnosis. PBMCs came from 7.5 to 10 ml fresh peripheral blood.

This clonotype was obtained from a woman in her late teens or twenties with Graves' hyperthyroidism that later progressed to Graves' ophthalmopathy. Input material: blood. The chain is built from TRBV11-3 and TRBJ2-1; 7 bases agree with TRBD2. The CDR3 here is CASSSRESDEQFF. As DNA, the CDR3 is TGTGCCAGCAGCTCGCGGGAGTCGGATGAGCAGTTCTTC.